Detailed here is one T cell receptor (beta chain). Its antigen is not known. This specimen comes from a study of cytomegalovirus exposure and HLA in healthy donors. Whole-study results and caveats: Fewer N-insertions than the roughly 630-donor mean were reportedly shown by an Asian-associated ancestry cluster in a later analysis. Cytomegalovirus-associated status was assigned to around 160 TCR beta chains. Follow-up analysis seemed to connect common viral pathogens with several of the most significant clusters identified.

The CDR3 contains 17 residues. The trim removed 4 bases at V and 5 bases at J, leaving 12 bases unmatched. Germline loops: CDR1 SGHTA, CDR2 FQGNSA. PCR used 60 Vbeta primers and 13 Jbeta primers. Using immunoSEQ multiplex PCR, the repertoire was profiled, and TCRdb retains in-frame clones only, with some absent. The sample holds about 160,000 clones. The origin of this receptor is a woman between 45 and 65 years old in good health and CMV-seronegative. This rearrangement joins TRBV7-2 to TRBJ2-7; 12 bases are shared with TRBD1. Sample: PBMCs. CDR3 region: CASSWSRDRGRMNEQYF. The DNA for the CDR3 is TGTGCCAGCAGCTGGTCCCGGGACAGGGGGCGCATGAACGAGCAGTACTTC.